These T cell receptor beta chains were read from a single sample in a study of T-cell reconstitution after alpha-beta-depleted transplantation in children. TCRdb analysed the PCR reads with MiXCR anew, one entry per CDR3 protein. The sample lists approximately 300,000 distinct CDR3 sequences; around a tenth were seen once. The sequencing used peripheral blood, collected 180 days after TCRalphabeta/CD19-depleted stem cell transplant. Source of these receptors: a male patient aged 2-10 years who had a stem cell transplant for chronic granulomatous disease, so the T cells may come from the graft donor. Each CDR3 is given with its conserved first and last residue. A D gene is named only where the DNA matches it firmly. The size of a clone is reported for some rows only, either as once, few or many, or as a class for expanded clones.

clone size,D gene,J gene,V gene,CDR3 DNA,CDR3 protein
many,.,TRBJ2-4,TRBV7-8,TGTGCCAGCAGCTTACGGACAACCAAAAACATTCAGTACTTC,CASSLRTTKNIQYF
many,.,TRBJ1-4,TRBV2,TGTGCCAGCAGTGAGACAGCCAATGGGGAAAAACTGTTTTTT,CASSETANGEKLFF
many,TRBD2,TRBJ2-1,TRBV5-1,TGCGCCAGCAGTAAGGGACTAGCGGGAGGTACAAGCGAGCAGTTCTTC,CASSKGLAGGTSEQFF
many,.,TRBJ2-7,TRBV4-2,TGTGCCAGCAGCCAAGAAGGTCAGAGCTCCTACGAGCAGTACTTC,CASSQEGQSSYEQYF
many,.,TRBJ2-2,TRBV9,TGTGCCAGCAGCCCCCGAGCATTCGCGAACACCGGGGAGCTGTTTTTT,CASSPRAFANTGELFF
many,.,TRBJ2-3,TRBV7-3,TGTGCCAGCAGCCGTGTTCTTAACTCCTACACAGATACGCAGTATTTT,CASSRVLNSYTDTQYF
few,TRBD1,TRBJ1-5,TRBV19,TGTGCCAGTACAGGGGGTGGCAAGATGGGCAATCAGCCCCAGCATTTT,CASTGGGKMGNQPQHF
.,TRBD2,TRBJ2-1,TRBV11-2,TGTGCCAGCAGCTTAGAGGCCTCTAGCGGGGGAAGGAATGAGCAGTTCTTC,CASSLEASSGGRNEQFF
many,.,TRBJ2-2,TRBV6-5,TGTGCCAGCAGTTACCGGGTTTCCCCTTTCACCGGGGAGCTGTTTTTT,CASSYRVSPFTGELFF
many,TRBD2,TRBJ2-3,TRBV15,TGTGCCACCAGCAGGAGGACTAGCGCTTACACAGATACGCAGTATTTT,CATSRRTSAYTDTQYF
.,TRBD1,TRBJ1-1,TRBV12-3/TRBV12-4,TGTGCCAGCAGTGCGGACAGGGGCACTGAAGCTTTCTTT,CASSADRGTEAFF
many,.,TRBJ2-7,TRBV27,TGTGCCAGCAGTTTATCGAGGTCCTCCTACGAGCAGTACTTC,CASSLSRSSYEQYF
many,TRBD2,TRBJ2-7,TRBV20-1,TGCAGTGCTAGTAGCGGGGGCTCCTACGAGCAGTACTTC,CSASSGGSYEQYF
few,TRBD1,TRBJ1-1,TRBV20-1,TGCAGTGCTAGAGAGGGGACAGGGGGGAACACTGAAGCTTTCTTT,CSAREGTGGNTEAFF
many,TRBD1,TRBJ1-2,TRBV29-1,TGCAGCGGACAGGGTCTTAGTCCTAACTATGGCTACACCTTC,CSGQGLSPNYGYTF
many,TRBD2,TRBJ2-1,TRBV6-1,TGTGCCAGCAGTGAATCTAGCGGGGGGTCGTGGGAGCAGTTCTTC,CASSESSGGSWEQFF
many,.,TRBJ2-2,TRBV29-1,TGCAGCGTTGGCGCAGGGGGGGCCGGGGAGCTGTTTTTT,CSVGAGGAGELFF
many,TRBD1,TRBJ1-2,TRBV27,TGTGCCAGCAGGCCGACAGGGAACTATGGCTACACCTTC,CASRPTGNYGYTF
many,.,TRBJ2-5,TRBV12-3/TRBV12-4,TGTGCCAGCAGTGTGACAGAGACCCAGTACTTC,CASSVTETQYF
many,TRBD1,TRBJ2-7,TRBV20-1,TGCAGTGCTAGATTGACAGGGCAAGACGAGCAGTACTTC,CSARLTGQDEQYF
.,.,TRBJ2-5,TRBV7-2,TGTGCCAGCAGCCTCTCTCCGGCGGAGACCCAGTACTTC,CASSLSPAETQYF
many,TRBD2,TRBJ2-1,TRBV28,TGTGCCAGCAGCCTCGAACGGGGGGGAGGCCACAATGAGCAGTTCTTC,CASSLERGGGHNEQFF
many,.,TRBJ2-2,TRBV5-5,TGTGCCAGCAGCTTAGAAAACGTAGTCGGGGAGCTGTTTTTT,CASSLENVVGELFF
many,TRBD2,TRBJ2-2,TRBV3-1,TGTGCCAGCAGCCAAGTGTCCGGGGGGGTAGCGAACACCGGGGAGCTGTTTTTT,CASSQVSGGVANTGELFF
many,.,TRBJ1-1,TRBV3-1,TGTGCCAGCCGCCTGGGGATTGGGGGAGCTGAAGCTTTCTTT,CASRLGIGGAEAFF
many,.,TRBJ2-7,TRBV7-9,TGTGCCAGCAGCTCGACAGTGTATACCTACGAGCAGTACTTC,CASSSTVYTYEQYF
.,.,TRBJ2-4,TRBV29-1,TGCAGCGCCGTGGACAGAAAAAACATTCAGTACTTC,CSAVDRKNIQYF
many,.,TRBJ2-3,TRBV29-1,TGCAGCTCATGGGGGCAGGGAGGGTCTAGCACAGATACGCAGTATTTT,CSSWGQGGSSTDTQYF
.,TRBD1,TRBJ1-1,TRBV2,TGTGCCAGCACCCGGACAGGGGGGAACACTGAAGCTTTCTTT,CASTRTGGNTEAFF
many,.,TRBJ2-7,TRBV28,TGTGCCAGCAGTCCCGACAGGACCTACGAGCAGTACTTC,CASSPDRTYEQYF
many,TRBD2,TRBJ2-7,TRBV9,TGTGCCAGCGCCCCGACTAGCGGCTACGAGCAGTACTTC,CASAPTSGYEQYF
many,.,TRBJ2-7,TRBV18,TGTGCCAGCTCACGGGGCAGCCCAGCCTACGAGCAGTACTTC,CASSRGSPAYEQYF
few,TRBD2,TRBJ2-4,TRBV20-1,TGCAGTGCTAGAAGGCTAGCGGGGGGGAAAAGCGGCAAAAACATTCAGTACTTC,CSARRLAGGKSGKNIQYF
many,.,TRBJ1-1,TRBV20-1,TGCAGTGCTCAGGGAAGAGGGCACACTGAAGCTTTCTTT,CSAQGRGHTEAFF
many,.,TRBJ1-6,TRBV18,TGTGCCAGCTCACCACTCGGGCGGAATAATTCACCCCTCCACTTT,CASSPLGRNNSPLHF
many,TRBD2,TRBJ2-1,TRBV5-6,TGTGCCAGCAGCAAGGGACTAGCGGGGTCCTACAATGAGCAGTTCTTC,CASSKGLAGSYNEQFF
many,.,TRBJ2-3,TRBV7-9,TGTGCCAGCAGCTTAGATCCGGGGAGCACAGATACGCAGTATTTT,CASSLDPGSTDTQYF